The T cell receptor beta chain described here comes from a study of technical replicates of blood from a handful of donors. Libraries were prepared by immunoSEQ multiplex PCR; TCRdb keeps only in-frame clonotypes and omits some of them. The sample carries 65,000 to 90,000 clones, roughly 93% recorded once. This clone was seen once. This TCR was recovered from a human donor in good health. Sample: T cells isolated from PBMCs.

This CDR3 reads CASSSHGTPYEQYF. CDR3 in DNA: TGTGCCAGCAGCTCCCACGGGACACCTTACGAGCAGTACTTC. The J gene is TRBJ2-7, the V gene TRBV13, with D possibly TRBD1 on 6 matching bases. This CDR3 region has 14 residues. CDR1 is PRHDT, CDR2 FYEKMQ, per germline (reference sequence). V lost 4 bases and J lost 4, with 14 bases in between.